This TCR beta chain was sequenced during a study of OX40 agonist ivuxolimab in advanced cancers. As for the study in general: Patients were treated with ivuxolimab, an agonistic anti-OX40 (CD134) antibody.

In the case of this clone: Antigen: not known.

Notes on the study in general: Averaged across samples, CD8+ T cells carried more expanded clones than CD4+ did. Blood T cells, both CD4+ and CD8+, expanded clonally by week 6 at 0.1 to 3.0 mg/kg.

CDR1 is MNHEY and CDR2 is SMNVEV in the germline V gene (reference sequence). The CDR3 consists of 13 residues. The V gene lost 3 bases and the J gene lost 6 bases, with 12 bases spanning the gap. TCRdb keeps only in-frame clones here, not all; method: immunoSEQ multiplex PCR. The sample has about 43,000 clones, 75% to 90% seen once. The receptor comes from an adult with an advanced solid tumor such as melanoma, head and neck, liver or kidney cancer. The specimen was CD4+ or CD8+ T cells sorted from blood, collected in a trial of the OX40 agonist ivuxolimab. J is TRBJ2-7 and V is TRBV27, with D possibly matching TRBD2 (6 bases). CDR3 region: CASSFSRGVEQYF. For the CDR3, the DNA is TGTGCCAGCAGTTTCTCCCGCGGGGTCGAGCAGTACTTC.